This entry lists 4 T cell receptor beta chains sequenced from one sample in a study of T cell responses to AZD1222 COVID-19 vaccine. Some clones are missing from TCRdb's copy, which holds only in-frame ones; the method was immunoSEQ multiplex PCR. Among about 100,000 clones listed, roughly 80% were seen once. This material consisted of peripheral blood, taken on day 0 of AZD1222 vaccination. The receptors here all came from an adult in good health.

The rearrangement uses TRBV7-2 and TRBJ2-1, with no clear D. The germline V and J ends were trimmed by 4 bases and 7 bases, with 11 bases remaining between them. The CDR3 sequence is 13 residues long. CDR1 is SGHTA and CDR2 is FQGNSA in the germline V gene. CDR3 region: CASSSVDKNEQFF. The CDR3 nucleotides are TGTGCCAGCAGCTCGGTCGACAAAAATGAGCAGTTCTTC. The entire variable domain, with the rest obtained from reference TRBV7-2 and TRBJ2-1, is as follows: GAGVSQSPSNKVTEKGKDVELRCDPISGHTALYWYRQSLGQGLEFLIYFQGNSAPDKSGLPSDRFSAERTGGSVSTLTIQRTQQEDSAVYLCASSSVDKNEQFFGPGTRLTVL.

This chain links TRBV6-5 with TRBJ1-1; D remains ambiguous. Germline assignment: CDR1 MNHEY and CDR2 SVGAGI. Trimming took 6 bases from V and 1 from J, leaving 3 bases between them. The CDR3 contains 11 residues. The chain's CDR3 is CASRGNTEAFF. CDR3 nucleotide sequence: TGTGCCAGCAGGGGGAACACTGAAGCTTTCTTT.

This clone was counted a few times. This chain uses TRBV10-3 with TRBJ2-2, with D possibly being TRBD1 or TRBD2 (5 bases each). Germline CDR1 reads ENHRY; CDR2 reads SYGVKD. The CDR3 is 15 amino acids. The V end lost 0 bases, the J end lost 2 bases, and 7 bases lay between the germline ends. CDR3 sequence reads: CAISESRGNTGELFF. In nucleotides, the CDR3 is TGTGCCATCAGTGAGTCGAGGGGAAACACCGGGGAGCTGTTTTTT.

The rearrangement joins TRBV19 to TRBJ1-1; D unresolved. The germline V and J ends were trimmed by 7 bases and 5 bases, with 23 bases remaining between them. The CDR3 is 16 residues long. From germline, CDR1 is LNHDA and CDR2 SQIVND (reference sequence). The CDR3 DNA sequence: TGTGCCAGTATAGACATGCGGAGGAAAGGGCGGACTGAAGCTTTCTTT. This translates into CASIDMRRKGRTEAFF. The whole variable domain, filled in from reference TRBV19 and TRBJ1-1, reads DGGITQSPKYLFRKEGQNVTLSCEQNLNHDAMYWYRQDPGQGLRLIYYSQIVNDFQKGDIAEGYSVSREKKESFPLTVTSAQKNPTAFYLCASIDMRRKGRTEAFFGQGTRLTVV.